The rows below give T cell receptor beta chains drawn from one sample of a study of T cells in Graves' hyperthyroidism and ophthalmopathy. From the multiplex PCR reads, TCRdb called clonotypes with MiXCR, one entry per CDR3 protein. The sample lists hundreds of thousands of distinct CDR3 sequences; under 15% were seen once. Sample: blood. The receptors here all came from a woman in her 40s with Graves' ophthalmopathy. The CDR3 runs from the conserved cysteine through the conserved F or W. The D gene is left open where the match is weak. Clone size is not always given. Where it is, it says once, few, many or a class for expanded clones.

>TRBJ1-5|medium-sized|.|TRBV28
CASSLQQGIVGNQPQHF
TGTGCCAGCAGTTTGCAACAAGGGATCGTTGGCAATCAGCCCCAGCATTTT
>TRBJ2-7|few|TRBD2|TRBV11-2
CASSGPGTSGQDEQYF
TGTGCCAGCAGCGGCCCTGGGACTAGCGGGCAGGACGAGCAGTACTTC
>TRBJ2-7|.|.|TRBV3-1
CASSQDYSEQYF
TGTGCCAGCAGCCAAGATTATTCCGAGCAGTACTTC
>TRBJ2-7|.|.|TRBV6-1
CASSGNRGGNYEQYF
TGTGCCAGCAGTGGCAACAGGGGAGGGAACTACGAGCAGTACTTC
>TRBJ1-1|few|.|TRBV6-2/TRBV6-3
CGTDAGREAFF
TGTGGCACCGACGCGGGGAGGGAGGCTTTCTTT
>TRBJ1-2|many|.|TRBV27
CASSYGRTWSYGYTF
TGTGCCAGCAGTTACGGCCGGACTTGGTCCTATGGCTACACCTTC
>TRBJ2-4|many|.|TRBV20-1
CSARVVLGQTVAKNIQYF
TGCAGTGCTAGAGTGGTTTTAGGACAGACTGTAGCCAAAAACATTCAGTACTTC
>TRBJ2-7|few|TRBD1|TRBV30
CAWSRDSIREQYF
TGTGCCTGGAGTAGGGACAGCATTCGCGAGCAGTACTTC
>TRBJ2-5|many|.|TRBV9
CASSVGEQETQYF
TGTGCCAGCAGCGTAGGAGAGCAAGAGACCCAGTACTTC
>TRBJ2-7|many|.|TRBV6-1
CASSEEVGRQQYF
TGTGCCAGCAGTGAAGAAGTGGGTCGCCAGCAGTACTTC
>TRBJ2-7|few|TRBD1|TRBV5-1
CASSSTGGASYEQYF
TGCGCCAGCAGCAGTACAGGGGGCGCCTCCTACGAGCAGTACTTC
>TRBJ2-7|.|.|TRBV20-1
CSARDGQWGYEQYF
TGCAGTGCTAGAGACGGACAGTGGGGCTACGAGCAGTACTTC
>TRBJ2-2|many|TRBD2|TRBV6-5
CASSPGLAGAETGELFF
TGTGCCAGCAGCCCGGGACTAGCGGGGGCAGAGACCGGGGAGCTGTTTTTT
>TRBJ2-2|many|TRBD2|TRBV11-2
CASRKAGTSGRQNTGELFF
TGTGCCAGCAGAAAGGCTGGGACTAGCGGGAGGCAGAACACCGGGGAGCTGTTTTTT
>TRBJ2-5|many|TRBD2|TRBV28
CASSLLAGVETQYF
TGTGCCAGCAGTTTACTAGCGGGAGTAGAGACCCAGTACTTC
>TRBJ1-1|many|.|TRBV12-3/TRBV12-4
CASRGRTEAFF
TGTGCCAGCAGGGGACGGACTGAAGCTTTCTTT
>TRBJ2-5|.|TRBD2|TRBV20-1
CSAPPTAGGQETQYF
TGCAGTGCTCCGCCCACAGCGGGAGGACAAGAGACCCAGTACTTC
>TRBJ2-1|.|.|TRBV6-2/TRBV6-3
CASKDGYNEQFF
TGTGCCAGCAAAGACGGCTACAATGAGCAGTTCTTC
>TRBJ2-2|many|TRBD2|TRBV14
CASSQDFGLAGDTGELFF
TGTGCCAGCAGCCAAGATTTTGGACTAGCGGGAGACACCGGGGAGCTGTTTTTT
>TRBJ2-5|few|TRBD2|TRBV6-1
CASSEATSALQETQYF
TGTGCCAGCAGTGAAGCGACTAGCGCTTTGCAAGAGACCCAGTACTTC
>TRBJ2-5|few|.|TRBV5-1
CASSLRPARLQETQYF
TGCGCCAGCAGCTTGCGACCCGCGCGCCTTCAAGAGACCCAGTACTTC
>TRBJ2-2|many|.|TRBV5-4
CASSADTGELFF
TGTGCCAGCAGCGCCGACACCGGGGAGCTGTTTTTT
>TRBJ2-5|many|.|TRBV7-7
CASSTGLGSGTQYF
TGTGCTAGCAGCACGGGACTGGGGTCGGGGACCCAGTACTTC
>TRBJ2-2|many|.|TRBV7-9
CASSLRQGGQTGELFF
TGTGCCAGCAGCTTACGGCAGGGGGGGCAAACCGGGGAGCTGTTTTTT
>TRBJ1-6|few|.|TRBV6-5
CASSSPTASSYNSPLHF
TGTGCCAGCAGTTCCCCGACCGCGAGCTCCTATAATTCACCCCTCCACTTT
>TRBJ1-2|few|TRBD1|TRBV4-2
CASSPIKSGGGVYRQGNGYTF
TGTGCCAGCAGCCCCATCAAAAGTGGGGGGGGGGTGTATCGACAGGGAAATGGCTACACCTTC